This T cell receptor beta chain was captured in a study of blood T cell repertoires in COVID-19. Overall study context: Material from acute and convalescent COVID-19 was sourced from the United States, Italy and Spain. From T cells, B-cell-depleted T cells, or PBMCs came the material, which was cDNA or gDNA.

J gave up 12 bases and V 1 base, and 9 bases lay outside the gene matches. The CDR3 is 14 residues long. The germline gives CDR1 SEHNR, CDR2 FQNEAQ (reference sequence). Study processing details: Using reference gene primer amplification, nucleated cell counts were estimated. Produced via immunoSEQ multiplex PCR; TCRdb's table is partial and in-frame only. That table supplies the V and J calls and clone size; D and trimming were determined from the DNA. Of about 42,000 clones detected, roughly 86% appear once; the ten largest clones hold about 60%. This chain connects TRBV7-9 to TRBJ1-5, with 7 bases that match TRBD1. The sample was peripheral blood. This TCR was recovered from a man between 65 and 85 years old with acute or convalescent COVID-19. CDR3 DNA sequence: TGTGCCAGCAGCTTAGGGGTAGGGGACAGCAGCCAGCATTTT. This sequence encodes CASSLGVGDSSQHF.